Detailed here is one TCR beta chain. A template switching step added UMIs, each with a 6-nucleotide sample barcode. TCRdb reanalyzed the 5' RACE reads, giving one entry per CDR3 protein sequence and no DNA. This sample contains 400,000 to 500,000 distinct CDR3 sequences. The source of the sample is a study of monozygotic twins with inflammatory bowel disease. CDR3 length: 14 amino acids. The germline CDR1 and CDR2 sequences are MNHEY and SVGEGT. The receptor's source is a human donor with ulcerative colitis or Crohn's disease, or a healthy co-twin of an affected twin (not recorded which). Source material: blood. The V call is TRBV6-2 or TRBV6-3, the J call TRBJ1-4; TCRdb's D call, TRBD1, is unchecked because there is no DNA. CDR3 residues: CASRNPGQGEKLFF.